This TCR beta chain was sequenced during a study of blood T cell repertoires in COVID-19. For the study at large: Samples came from the United States, Italy and Spain, spanning acute and convalescent COVID-19. T cells, B-cell-depleted T cells, or PBMCs supplied cDNA or gDNA.

The CDR3 covers 16 residues. Between the trimmed V and J ends, which lost 7 bases and 0 bases, there was a span of 16 bases. Per the germline V gene, CDR1 is MDHEN and CDR2 is SYDVKM. Per the original data handling: Estimated nucleated cell counts came from reference gene primer amplification. The data were produced by immunoSEQ multiplex PCR, yet TCRdb's version contains in-frame clones alone and is incomplete. The V and J calls and clone size were taken over from that table, and D and trimming were inferred from the DNA. The sample has some 200,000 clones, 85% seen once. The sequencing sample was made of peripheral blood. V gene TRBV28 combines with J gene TRBJ2-1; the D gene is possibly TRBD2 (5 bases). The sequence derives from a man between 45 and 60 years old who had recovered from COVID-19. The CDR3 DNA is TGTGCCAGCATTTCACACGGTGGGAGCTCCTACAATGAGCAGTTCTTC. Residues: CASISHGGSSYNEQFF.